This TCR beta chain comes out of a study of OX40 agonist ivuxolimab in advanced cancers. Repertoires were generated with immunoSEQ multiplex PCR, while TCRdb's copy carries only in-frame clones and drops some. The table lists about 20,000 clones, roughly four fifths of them singletons, with 15% to 20% in the top ten. For this clone: Its antigen is currently unknown.

Broader study findings: The study observed clonal expansion of CD4+ and CD8+ blood T cells by week 6 at 0.1 to 3.0 mg/kg.

The CDR3 contains 14 residues. The J segment lost 7 bases and the V segment lost 0 bases, leaving 4 bases of the junction unmatched. Germline CDR1 and CDR2: SGHAT and FQNNGV. Sequences were derived from CD4+ or CD8+ T cells sorted from blood, sampled in a trial of the OX40 agonist ivuxolimab. The receptor comes from an adult with an advanced solid tumor such as melanoma, head and neck, liver or kidney cancer. The chain is built from TRBV11-2 and TRBJ2-5, with 8 positions matching TRBD2. The CDR3 reads CASSLDRAGGTQYF. The CDR3 DNA reads TGTGCCAGCAGCTTAGATCGGGCGGGGGGGACCCAGTACTTC.